The sequence of this TCR beta chain was determined in a study of blood T cells in healthy people across ages (dated by TCRdb to 2015 to 2017). With respect to the entire study: In model experiments, roughly one uniquely barcoded TCR beta cDNA molecule per two T cells was captured by template switching. Four age groups were formed from the donors: young (average around 15 years), middle-aged (approximately 40), aged (around 68) and long-lived (less than 85). Two additional independent replicas of 1 million unique cDNA reads from the same blood draw were analyzed for two donors (one aged 18 to 30 and one aged 80 or older). To track age-related changes in TCR beta repertoire diversity, the study relied on deep sequencing normalized with unique cDNA molecular identifiers. Donors of different ages were randomly distributed across sequencing lanes to avoid experimental bias.

On this clonotype: Its antigen has not been determined. Germline is not matched at one junction end, which may reflect a read error.

The donors were some 39 Caucasian individuals from Russia, aged about 6 to 100 years, who were systemically healthy. Around 10 milliliters of peripheral blood were collected from each donor into EDTA-treated Vacutainer tubes. Ficoll-Paque density-gradient centrifugation was used to isolate PBMCs, with at least 7 million per sample. Trizol reagent was used to extract total RNA from PBMCs, with at least 5.5 micrograms per sample. For every donor, flow cytometry on a PBMC aliquot measured the percentage of naive CD45RAhigh/CD27high T cells. The library came from 5' RACE. TCRdb records Illumina HiSeq 2500 as the sequencer. A second PCR of roughly 7 to 12 cycles was performed with a sample-barcoded 5' primer and a J-beta primer mix. A template-switch 5' adaptor carrying 12 random nucleotides introduced a unique molecular identifier onto each TCR beta cDNA molecule. At least 2.5 million CDR3-containing paired-end reads were obtained from each sample. The Mint cDNA synthesis kit, primed by a TRBC-specific oligonucleotide, was used to synthesize first-strand cDNA from all RNA. All cDNA was treated with uracil-DNA glycosylase and then went through a first 18-cycle PCR with the universal primers M1SS and BC2_uni_R. Processing in the source paper ran as follows. For normalization, 1 million high-quality reads were randomly selected from each sample, with every read carrying a distinct molecular identifier. Reads sharing molecular identifiers were discarded rather than binned into consensus sequences. CDR3 identification, clonotype clustering and error correction used MiTCR with a Q25 quality threshold and the strictest error-elimination algorithm. Lower-bound total TCR beta diversity was estimated with a nonparametric unseen species model using Euler transformation. Clones were called with MiXCR by TCRdb after fastp trimmed the public reads at Q25, and only in-frame beta chains were retained. Entries that share a CDR3 protein sequence are merged under the most common genes and DNA. TCRdb, not the authors, supplied the V and J calls. Across this sample there are roughly 800,000 distinct CDR3 sequences, with roughly 64% seen only once. Roughly 20% of the sample is in the top ten clones.

CDR3 length: 13 amino acids, cysteine to phenylalanine. CDR3 DNA is the only sequence kept; it has 39 bases, read in frame from the first base. For CDR1 and CDR2, the germline V gene (reference sequence) lists DFQATT and SNEGSKA. Here is what the overall study found, with its caveats: Because profiling used bulk unsorted PBMCs, naive and antigen-experienced compartments could not be compared conclusively. Estimates of total diversity based on one million sequenced T cells were considered lower bounds and underestimates. As age increased, observed TCR beta diversity per million T cells dropped in a roughly linear way, and a significant reduction was already evident by age roughly 40. The long-lived group showed more naive CD4+ T cells, fewer expanded clones and increased TCR diversity than the aged group, suggesting age selection. Because donor CMV infection status was unknown, age-related changes in expanded clonotypes were potentially confounded. Observed TCR beta diversity correlated strongly with the percentage of naive T cells measured by flow cytometry.

The rearranged chain carries TRBV20-1 and TRBJ2-7, with a weak D call of TRBD2 (6 bases match). This receptor was obtained from a young man in good health. Sequenced input: blood. CDR3 protein: CSARVAVPYEQNF. In nucleotide form, the sequence is TGCAGTGCTAGGGTAGCGGTTCCCTACGAGCAGAACTTC.